These T cell receptor beta chains were read from a single sample in a study of T-cell memory formation after mild COVID-19. MiXCR, applied by TCRdb to the 5' RACE reads, yields one record per CDR3 protein. This sample has under 600,000 distinct CDR3 sequences, with roughly 21% found just once. Sequencing input: PBMCs or a T cell subset sorted from them (not recorded which). The receptor source for this set is an adult woman who had mild COVID-19 (a few samples of this study predate the infection). Cell type and time point are not known. CDR3s include the opening cysteine and the closing phenylalanine or tryptophan. Each record gives: clone size, J gene, V gene, D gene, CDR3 DNA, CDR3 protein. The D gene is left open where the match is weak. The size field is filled for only some rows; it gives once, few, many or a size class.

few	TRBJ2-2	TRBV27	-	TGTGCCAGCAGTTCTTATATGAACACCGGGGAGCTGTTTTTT	CASSSYMNTGELFF
few	TRBJ1-5	TRBV13	TRBD1	TGTGCCAGCAGCTACAGACAGGGAGGTCGTCAGCCCCAGCATTTT	CASSYRQGGRQPQHF
many	TRBJ2-3	TRBV7-7	TRBD2	TGTGCTAGCAGCCCAGGACTAGCTAGCACAGATACGCAGTATTTT	CASSPGLASTDTQYF
few	TRBJ2-1	TRBV6-5	TRBD1	TGTGCCAGCAGACTCCGTTTACAGGGGACCCAGTTCTTC	CASRLRLQGTQFF
few	TRBJ1-6	TRBV4-1	-	TGCGCCAGCAGCCAAGGCGCAGGGCTTAATTCACCCCTCCACTTT	CASSQGAGLNSPLHF
-	TRBJ1-2	TRBV20-1	TRBD1	TGCAGTGCTAGAGGGACAGGGACACTGAACTATGGCTACACCTTC	CSARGTGTLNYGYTF
-	TRBJ2-1	TRBV24-1	TRBD2	TGTGCCACCAGTGACCCCGGGACTAGCGGGAGTTATTATGAGCAGTTCTTC	CATSDPGTSGSYYEQFF
-	TRBJ2-7	TRBV7-6	-	TGTGCCAGCAGCTTAGCGGGCAGGGGATACGAGCAGTACTTC	CASSLAGRGYEQYF
few	TRBJ2-7	TRBV12-3/TRBV12-4	-	TGTGCCAGCAGTTTAAGGCCCCAGGCCTCCTACGAGCAGTACTTC	CASSLRPQASYEQYF
-	TRBJ1-1	TRBV6-1	-	TGTGCCAGCAGTACCGAGACCGCCCGGCAAGCTTTCTTT	CASSTETARQAFF
few	TRBJ1-2	TRBV7-9	-	TGTGCCAGCAGCTTAAGTGGAACCCATGGCTACACCTTC	CASSLSGTHGYTF
few	TRBJ2-7	TRBV4-1	-	TGCGCCAGCCTCGGGAGCAATTTCTCCTACGAGCAGTACTTC	CASLGSNFSYEQYF
-	TRBJ1-1	TRBV30	-	TGTGCCTGGATATTCGGAAACACTGAAGCTTTCTTT	CAWIFGNTEAFF
-	TRBJ2-7	TRBV12-3/TRBV12-4	-	TGTGCCAGCAGGCGTAACCAGGGGCCCGGCTCCTACGAGCAGTACTTC	CASRRNQGPGSYEQYF
few	TRBJ2-6	TRBV4-2	TRBD2	TGTGCCAGCAGCCACCCCGGGGGGACTTCTTATGGGGCCAACGTCCTGACTTTC	CASSHPGGTSYGANVLTF
few	TRBJ2-5	TRBV6-6	TRBD2	TGTGCCAGCCGTCTAGCGGGAGTACAAGAGACCCAGTACTTC	CASRLAGVQETQYF
many	TRBJ1-1	TRBV6-5	TRBD1	TGTGCCAGCAGATACGACAGGGGGTCTGAAGCTTTCTTT	CASRYDRGSEAFF
-	TRBJ2-5	TRBV10-3	-	TGTGCCATCAGTATCGGGACACCGAACCAAGAGACCCAGTACTTC	CAISIGTPNQETQYF
-	TRBJ2-3	TRBV29-1	-	TGCAGCGTGGTGAGAGGGGGACGGGGCACAGATACGCAGTATTTT	CSVVRGGRGTDTQYF
-	TRBJ2-1	TRBV7-9	TRBD2	TGTGCCAGCAGCTTTGGTGGGACTAGCGGGAGTTCGTCGAATGAGCAGTTCTTC	CASSFGGTSGSSSNEQFF
-	TRBJ1-2	TRBV9	-	TGTGCCAGCAGCTCAGGTGCAGGGGAACGGGGCTACACCTTC	CASSSGAGERGYTF
-	TRBJ2-2	TRBV9	-	TGTGCCAGCAGCGTAGAGGCTTCTATCACCGGGGAGCTGTTTTTT	CASSVEASITGELFF
few	TRBJ2-3	TRBV12-3/TRBV12-4	TRBD1	TGTGCCAGCAGTCTCTACGGACAGGGGCTATATACGCAGTATTTT	CASSLYGQGLYTQYF
few	TRBJ1-1	TRBV24-1	-	TGTGCCACCAGTGCTGCCGAACCGTACACTGAAGCTTTCTTT	CATSAAEPYTEAFF
many	TRBJ2-1	TRBV7-7	-	TGTGCTAGCAGCAAAACCCCGGGTCGGGGGTACTACAATGAGCAGTTCTTC	CASSKTPGRGYYNEQFF
many	TRBJ2-2	TRBV6-5	-	TGTGCCAGCAGTTATCACTACCCGAGTGTCGGGACCGGGGAGCTGTTTTTT	CASSYHYPSVGTGELFF
few	TRBJ1-2	TRBV18	TRBD1	TGTGCCAGCTCACCAACGGGACAGCAGACTAACTATGGCTACACCTTC	CASSPTGQQTNYGYTF
few	TRBJ2-1	TRBV20-1	TRBD2	TGCAGTGCTCCCAGTCGAGCGGGGGGGTCTCATGAGCAGTTCTTC	CSAPSRAGGSHEQFF
-	TRBJ1-5	TRBV30	TRBD1	TGTGCCTGGAAGGGACAGGGGAATCAGCCCCAGCATTTT	CAWKGQGNQPQHF
few	TRBJ2-3	TRBV12-3/TRBV12-4	TRBD2	TGTGCCAGCAGATCATCGTGGGGGGGTCTCAATACGCAGTATTTT	CASRSSWGGLNTQYF
-	TRBJ1-1	TRBV6-2/TRBV6-3	-	TGTGCCAGCAGACCTCGCGGGGAGATGAACACTGAAGCTTTCTTT	CASRPRGEMNTEAFF
-	TRBJ2-7	TRBV6-2/TRBV6-3	TRBD1	TGTGCCAGCAGTCGGGACAGAGTCCTCTACGAGCAGTACTTC	CASSRDRVLYEQYF
-	TRBJ2-3	TRBV9	TRBD2	TGTGCCAGCAGCTCCCGGACTAGCGGGGTACCCACAGATACGCAGTATTTT	CASSSRTSGVPTDTQYF
-	TRBJ2-2	TRBV7-3	TRBD2	TGTGCCAGCAGCCGGACTAGCGGGGGACTCACCGGGGAGCTGTTTTTT	CASSRTSGGLTGELFF
few	TRBJ2-2	TRBV7-8	TRBD2	TGTGCCAGCAGCTTAGGACTAGCGGCCATGGGGGAGCTGTTTTTT	CASSLGLAAMGELFF
few	TRBJ2-1	TRBV11-3	TRBD1	TGTGCCAGCAGCTCGTGGACAGGGAACTCCTACAATGAGCAGTTCTTC	CASSSWTGNSYNEQFF
-	TRBJ2-3	TRBV9	-	TGTGCCAGCAGCGTAGAGTCGGGCACAGATACGCAGTATTTT	CASSVESGTDTQYF
many	TRBJ2-6	TRBV7-9	-	TGTGCCAGCAGCTTAGATGTCGGTCACTCTGGGGCCAACGTCCTGACTTTC	CASSLDVGHSGANVLTF
few	TRBJ2-7	TRBV27	TRBD1	TGTGCCAGCAGTACCGGGACAGGGATCCTCTACGAGCAGTACTTC	CASSTGTGILYEQYF
-	TRBJ1-3	TRBV18	-	TGTGCCAGCTCACCGCCCAACAGGGCCGGAGGCACCATATATTTT	CASSPPNRAGGTIYF
few	TRBJ1-2	TRBV6-2/TRBV6-3	-	TGTGCCAGCAGTTACCTTCGTGGGGGCCTGAACTATGGCTACACCTTC	CASSYLRGGLNYGYTF
-	TRBJ1-1	TRBV5-1	-	TGCGCCAGCAGCTTGGGGGAGGACAGCCTCATGAACACTGAAGCTTTCTTT	CASSLGEDSLMNTEAFF
few	TRBJ2-7	TRBV9	-	TGTGCCAGCAGCGTAGAAGGTCGGGGCAGACCATCCTTC	CASSVEGRGRPSF
few	TRBJ2-1	TRBV10-3	-	TGTGCCATCAAAGCTAGCAGTGCCGATGAGCAGTTCTTC	CAIKASSADEQFF
-	TRBJ1-1	TRBV5-1	-	TGCGCCAGCAGCTTTTCCGGGACAAGGGACACTGAAGCTTTCTTT	CASSFSGTRDTEAFF
-	TRBJ2-7	TRBV7-9	TRBD1	TGTGCCAGCAGCTCCGACAGGGTCCTCACCTACGAGCAGTACTTC	CASSSDRVLTYEQYF
-	TRBJ1-5	TRBV7-9	TRBD1	TGTGCCAGCAGCCGGACAGGAGACAATCAGCCCCAGCATTTT	CASSRTGDNQPQHF
many	TRBJ2-1	TRBV24-1	-	TGTGCCACCAGTGATAGGGAGGGGGGCTCCTACAATGAGCAGTTCTTC	CATSDREGGSYNEQFF
few	TRBJ1-1	TRBV7-8	-	TGTGCCAGCAGCTTTGGCAGGGGGAACACTGAAGCTTTCTTT	CASSFGRGNTEAFF
-	TRBJ1-1	TRBV7-2	-	TGTGCCAGCAGTGTCTGGGTGAACACTGAAGCTTTCTTT	CASSVWVNTEAFF
-	TRBJ1-1	TRBV9	-	TGTGCCAGCAGCGTAGACGACAGAAACACTGAAGCTTTCTTT	CASSVDDRNTEAFF
few	TRBJ1-2	TRBV7-2	TRBD1	TGTGCCAGCAGCAAGGGACAGCCGATAAACTATGGCTACACCTTC	CASSKGQPINYGYTF
few	TRBJ2-7	TRBV20-1	TRBD2	TGCAGTGCGGCCGGCGGGACTAGCGGCTACGAGCAGTACTTC	CSAAGGTSGYEQYF
few	TRBJ2-3	TRBV5-1	-	TGCGCCAGCAGCTTGGTGGCCAGGGTAACAGATACGCAGTATTTT	CASSLVARVTDTQYF
-	TRBJ1-6	TRBV19	-	TGTGCCAGCGGAGTCTCGCGGAAGCCCCTCCACTTT	CASGVSRKPLHF
-	TRBJ2-5	TRBV30	-	TGTGCCTGGAGTGTAGTAGCGGAGACCCAGTACTTC	CAWSVVAETQYF
few	TRBJ2-1	TRBV13	-	TGTGCCAGCAGCTCGACGGTCCACTCCTACAATGAGCAGTTCTTC	CASSSTVHSYNEQFF
few	TRBJ2-1	TRBV12-3/TRBV12-4	TRBD2	TGTGCCAGCAGTTCACTAGCGGGATTTGGCAATGAGCAGTTCTTC	CASSSLAGFGNEQFF
few	TRBJ1-1	TRBV10-2	-	TGCGCCAGCAGTGTTCTGGGAGAGACTGAAGCTTTCTTT	CASSVLGETEAFF